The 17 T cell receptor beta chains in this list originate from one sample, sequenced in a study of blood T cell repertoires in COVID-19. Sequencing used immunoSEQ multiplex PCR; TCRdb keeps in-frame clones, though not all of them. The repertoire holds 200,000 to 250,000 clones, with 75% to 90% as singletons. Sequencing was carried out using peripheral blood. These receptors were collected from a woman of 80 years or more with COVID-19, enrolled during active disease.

CDR3 region: CASSYLSYKETQYF. The CDR3, as DNA: TGTGCCAGCAGTTACTTATCCTATAAAGAGACCCAGTACTTC. V usage is TRBV6-2 or TRBV6-3 and J usage is TRBJ2-5; D is unclear. This CDR3 comprises 14 residues. V was shortened by 1 base and J by 3 bases, with 9 bases between the two germline ends. Germline lookup yields CDR1 MNHEY and CDR2 SVGEGT.

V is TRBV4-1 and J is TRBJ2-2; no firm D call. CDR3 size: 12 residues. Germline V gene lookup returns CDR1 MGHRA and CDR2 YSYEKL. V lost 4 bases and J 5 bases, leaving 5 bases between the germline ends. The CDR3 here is CASSRETGELFF. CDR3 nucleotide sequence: TGCGCCAGCAGCCGCGAGACCGGGGAGCTGTTTTTT.

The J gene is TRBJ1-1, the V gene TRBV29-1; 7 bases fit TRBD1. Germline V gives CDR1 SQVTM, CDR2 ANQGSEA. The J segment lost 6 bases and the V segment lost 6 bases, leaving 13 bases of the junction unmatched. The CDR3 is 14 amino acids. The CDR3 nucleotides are TGCAGCGTGACAGAGAGGGGGCGCCGAGCTGAAGCTTTCTTT. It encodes CSVTERGRRAEAFF.

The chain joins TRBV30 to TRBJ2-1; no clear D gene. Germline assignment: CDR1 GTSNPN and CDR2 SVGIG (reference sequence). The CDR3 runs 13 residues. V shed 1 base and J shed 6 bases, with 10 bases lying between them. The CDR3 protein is CAWSGQAVNEQFF. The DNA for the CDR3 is TGTGCCTGGAGTGGGCAGGCAGTCAATGAGCAGTTCTTC.

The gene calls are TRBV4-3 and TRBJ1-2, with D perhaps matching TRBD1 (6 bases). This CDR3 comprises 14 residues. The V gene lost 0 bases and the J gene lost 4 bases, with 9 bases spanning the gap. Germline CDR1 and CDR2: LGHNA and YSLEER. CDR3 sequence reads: CASSQEQGIYGYTF. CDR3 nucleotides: TGCGCCAGCAGCCAAGAACAGGGCATCTATGGCTACACCTTC.

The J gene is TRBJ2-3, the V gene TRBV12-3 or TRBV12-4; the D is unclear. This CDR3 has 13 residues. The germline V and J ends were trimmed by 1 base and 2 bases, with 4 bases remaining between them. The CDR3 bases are TGTGCCAGCAGTTTAGGGCACACAGATACGCAGTATTTT. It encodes CASSLGHTDTQYF.

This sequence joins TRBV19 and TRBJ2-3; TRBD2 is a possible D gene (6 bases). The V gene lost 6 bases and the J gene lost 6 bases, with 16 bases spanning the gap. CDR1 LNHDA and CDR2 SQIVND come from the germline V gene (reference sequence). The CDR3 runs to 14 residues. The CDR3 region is CASRVIAGRDTQYF. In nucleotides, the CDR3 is TGTGCCAGTAGAGTCATCGCAGGGAGGGATACGCAGTATTTT.

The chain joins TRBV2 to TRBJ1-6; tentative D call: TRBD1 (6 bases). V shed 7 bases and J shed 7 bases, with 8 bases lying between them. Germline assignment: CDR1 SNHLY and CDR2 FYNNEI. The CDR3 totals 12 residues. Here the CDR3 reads CASKDSNSPLHF. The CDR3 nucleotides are TGTGCCAGCAAGGACAGCAATTCACCCCTCCACTTT.

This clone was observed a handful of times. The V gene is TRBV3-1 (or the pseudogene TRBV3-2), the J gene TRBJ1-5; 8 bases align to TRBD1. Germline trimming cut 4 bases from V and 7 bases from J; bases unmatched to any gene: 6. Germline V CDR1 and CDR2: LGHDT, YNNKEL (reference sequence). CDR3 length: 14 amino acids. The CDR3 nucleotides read TGTGCCAGCAGCCCCGGACAGGGAAGACAGCCCCAGCATTTT. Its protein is CASSPGQGRQPQHF.

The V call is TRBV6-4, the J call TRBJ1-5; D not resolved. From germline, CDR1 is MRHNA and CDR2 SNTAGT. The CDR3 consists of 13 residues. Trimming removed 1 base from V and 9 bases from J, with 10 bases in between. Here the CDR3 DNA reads TGTGCCAGCAGTGACTTGGGTGGAGGGCCCCAGCATTTT. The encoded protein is CASSDLGGGPQHF.

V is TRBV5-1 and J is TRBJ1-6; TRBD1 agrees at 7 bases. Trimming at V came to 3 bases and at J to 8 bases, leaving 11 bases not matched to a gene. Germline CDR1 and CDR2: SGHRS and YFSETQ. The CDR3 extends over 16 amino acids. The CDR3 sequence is CASSSGRGRVDSPLHF. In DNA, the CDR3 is TGCGCCAGCAGCTCCGGAAGGGGGCGAGTGGATTCACCCCTCCACTTT.

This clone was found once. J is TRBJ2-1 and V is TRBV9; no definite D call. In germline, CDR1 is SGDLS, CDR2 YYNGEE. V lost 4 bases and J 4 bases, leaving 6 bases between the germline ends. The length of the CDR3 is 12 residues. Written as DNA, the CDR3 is TGTGCCAGCAGCCCCGGGTACAATGAGCAGTTCTTC. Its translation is CASSPGYNEQFF.

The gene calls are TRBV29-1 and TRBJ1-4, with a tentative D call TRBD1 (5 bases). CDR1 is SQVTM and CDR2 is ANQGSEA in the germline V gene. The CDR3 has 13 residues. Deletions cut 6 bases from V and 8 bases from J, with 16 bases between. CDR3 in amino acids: CSVVGTEGEKLFF. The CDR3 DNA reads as TGCAGCGTGGTTGGGACGGAGGGGGAAAAACTGTTTTTT.

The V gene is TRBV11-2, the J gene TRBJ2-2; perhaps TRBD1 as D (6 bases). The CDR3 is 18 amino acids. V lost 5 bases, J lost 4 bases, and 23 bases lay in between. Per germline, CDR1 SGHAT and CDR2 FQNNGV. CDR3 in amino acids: CASSLRARGSLGTGELFF. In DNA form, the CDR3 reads TGTGCCAGCAGCCTACGAGCCAGGGGTAGTTTGGGCACCGGGGAGCTGTTTTTT.

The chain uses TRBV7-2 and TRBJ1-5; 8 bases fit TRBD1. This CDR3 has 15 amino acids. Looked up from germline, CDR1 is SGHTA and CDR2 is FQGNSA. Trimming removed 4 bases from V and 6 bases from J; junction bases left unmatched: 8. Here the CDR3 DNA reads TGTGCCAGCAGCTCGGACAGGGCGCGGGGTCAGCCCCAGCATTTT. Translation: CASSSDRARGQPQHF.

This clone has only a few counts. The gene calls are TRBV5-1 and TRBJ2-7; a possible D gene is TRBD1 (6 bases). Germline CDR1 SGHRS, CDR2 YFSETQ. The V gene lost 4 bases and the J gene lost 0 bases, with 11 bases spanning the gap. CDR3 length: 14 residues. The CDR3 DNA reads TGCGCCAGCAGCCACCGGGACACCTCCTACGAGCAGTACTTC. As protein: CASSHRDTSYEQYF.

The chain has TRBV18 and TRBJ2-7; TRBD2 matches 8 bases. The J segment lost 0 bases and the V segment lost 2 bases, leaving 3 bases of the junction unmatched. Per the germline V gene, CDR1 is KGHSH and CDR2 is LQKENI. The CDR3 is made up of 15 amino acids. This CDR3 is CASSPSGSSSYEQYF. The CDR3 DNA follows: TGTGCCAGCTCACCAAGCGGGAGCAGCTCCTACGAGCAGTACTTC. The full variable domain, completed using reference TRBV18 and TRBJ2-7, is NAGVMQNPRHLVRRRGQEARLRCSPMKGHSHVYWYRQLPEEGLKFMVYLQKENIIDESGMPKERFSAEFPKEGPSILRIQQVVRGDSAAYFCASSPSGSSSYEQYFGPGTRLTVT.